These 22 T cell receptor beta chains originate from one sample sequenced in a study of response to subunit inactivated influenza vaccine. MiXCR, run by TCRdb on the RT-PCR reads, gives a single entry per CDR3 protein. Of under 800,000 distinct CDR3 sequences listed, more than 11% are singletons. Sequencing used PBMCs from blood, obtained roughly 2 weeks before vaccination. The receptor source for this set is a man in his fifties or sixties who received an inactivated influenza vaccine.

This chain uses TRBV5-1 with TRBJ2-3, with 9 positions matching TRBD1. This CDR3 is built from 21 residues. Germline loops: CDR1 SGHRS, CDR2 YFSETQ. V shed 4 bases and J 4 bases; nucleotides not matched to a gene: 25. CDR3 in amino acids: CASSDGTGLQGALNVPDTQYF. The CDR3 DNA sequence: TGCGCCAGCAGCGACGGGACAGGGCTTCAAGGGGCCCTAAACGTCCCAGATACGCAGTATTTT.

The chain links TRBV5-1 to TRBJ2-7; D is possibly TRBD1 (5 bases). V lost 4 bases to trimming and J lost 3 bases, with 14 bases between them. The germline V gene has CDR1 SGHRS and CDR2 YFSETQ. The CDR3 covers 14 residues. This chain's CDR3 is CASSLRQTRYEQYF. The CDR3 DNA is TGCGCCAGCAGCCTCCGACAGACCCGCTACGAGCAGTACTTC.

There are a few counts of this clonotype. The chain recombines TRBV5-1 with TRBJ2-1; no reliable D call. Germline values: CDR1 SGHRS, CDR2 YFSETQ. Deletions cut 4 bases from V and 7 bases from J, with 9 bases between. The CDR3 spans 12 residues. Here the CDR3 DNA reads TGCGCCAGCAGCCGACTGAGTAATGAGCAGTTCTTC. This encodes CASSRLSNEQFF.

This clonotype was counted many times. Here the CDR3 DNA reads TGTGCCAGCAGAAGAGTAGCGGGCGGGTACGGGGAGCTGTTTTTT. This codes for CASRRVAGGYGELFF. The chain combines TRBV12-3 or TRBV12-4 with TRBJ2-2, with TRBD2 matching over 7 bases. With V trimmed by 6 bases and J by 7 bases, 11 bases remained unmatched. The CDR3 is 15 amino acids.

This clonotype was observed a handful of times. The chain couples TRBV6-5 to TRBJ1-2; a weak D match, TRBD1 (5 bases). The CDR3 runs to 12 residues. Germline CDR1 is MNHEY and CDR2 is SVGAGI. Trimming removed 4 bases at V and 7 bases at J, with 10 bases between. The CDR3 reads CASSSGGGGYTF. The CDR3 DNA follows: TGTGCCAGCAGTTCCGGCGGGGGTGGCTACACCTTC.

This clonotype has only a few counts. The CDR3 DNA sequence: TGTGCCAGCAGCTCCTTGGGCGGGAGATACAATGAGCAGTTCTTC. It translates to CASSSLGGRYNEQFF. V and J are TRBV7-8 and TRBJ2-1, with 7 bases fitting TRBD2. J was trimmed by 4 bases and V by 4 bases; bases with no gene match: 7. The CDR3 loop spans 15 amino acids. In germline, CDR1 is SGHVS, CDR2 FQNEAQ.

A few counts support this clonotype. V gene TRBV12-3 or TRBV12-4 combines with J gene TRBJ2-7, with D hard to call. This CDR3 has 15 residues. V gave up 5 bases and J gave up 2 bases, with 16 bases separating them. CDR3: CASSLDINPTYEQYF. CDR3 coding DNA: TGTGCCAGCAGTCTCGATATAAACCCTACCTACGAGCAGTACTTC.

The chain recombines TRBV3-1 with TRBJ1-6; no clear D. CDR1 is LGHDT and CDR2 is YNNKEL in the germline V gene (reference sequence). The CDR3 totals 16 residues. The V end lost 0 bases, the J end lost 4 bases, and 10 bases lay between the germline ends. For the CDR3, the DNA is TGTGCCAGCAGCCAAGACTGGGCCGCATATAATTCACCCCTCCACTTT. It codes for CASSQDWAAYNSPLHF. The variable domain in full, with the rest retrieved from reference TRBV3-1 and TRBJ1-6, is DTAVSQTPKYLVTQMGNDKSIKCEQNLGHDTMYWYKQDSKKFLKIMFSYNNKELIINETVPNRFSPKSPDKAHLNLHINSLELGDSAVYFCASSQDWAAYNSPLHFGNGTRLTVT.

This CDR3 is CATSDPQGSIQGSQPQHF. The CDR3 coding sequence is TGTGCCACCAGTGACCCCCAAGGTTCTATACAGGGCAGCCAGCCCCAGCATTTT. V usage is TRBV24-1 and J usage is TRBJ1-5, with D perhaps matching TRBD1 (6 bases). The CDR3 runs 18 residues. With 4 bases removed from V and 7 bases from J, the gap between germline ends came to 25 bases. The V gene's germline CDR1 is KGHDR and CDR2 SFDVKD.

The genes are TRBV7-8 and TRBJ2-7, with TRBD2 identical over 15 bases. The CDR3 runs 19 residues. Germline CDR1 SGHVS, CDR2 FQNEAQ. The V and J ends lost 5 bases and 4 bases, in that order; junction bases with no gene match: 15. CDR3 residues: CASSGPGTSGGFSPYEQYF. The DNA of the CDR3 is TGTGCCAGCAGCGGACCAGGGACTAGCGGGGGGTTCAGTCCGTACGAGCAGTACTTC.

This clonotype was recorded many times. This rearrangement joins TRBV12-3 or TRBV12-4 to TRBJ2-1; the match to TRBD1 covers 7 bases. V trimming: 3 bases; J trimming: 6 bases; junction bases outside the gene matches: 2. This CDR3 has 13 residues. Written as DNA, the CDR3 is TGTGCCAGCAGTTTGACAGGGTTCAATGAGCAGTTCTTC. Protein product: CASSLTGFNEQFF.

This chain links TRBV9 with TRBJ1-2; TRBD1 agrees at 7 bases. J was trimmed by 2 bases and V by 4 bases; bases with no gene match: 8. CDR1 SGDLS and CDR2 YYNGEE come from the germline V gene. The CDR3 has 15 amino acids. The CDR3 DNA follows: TGTGCCAGCAGCCCTTGGGACAGAAGAAACTATGGCTACACCTTC. Residues: CASSPWDRRNYGYTF.

In this sample, this clonotype turned up a few times. The J gene is TRBJ2-1, the V gene TRBV5-1; D remains ambiguous. CDR1 and CDR2 (germline): SGHRS, YFSETQ. This CDR3 spans 14 amino acids. Trimming took off 0 bases at V and 5 bases at J, with 9 bases between the two ends. The CDR3 sequence is CASSLARSDNEQFF. In DNA form, the CDR3 reads TGCGCCAGCAGCTTGGCACGGAGCGACAATGAGCAGTTCTTC. Using reference TRBV5-1 and TRBJ2-1 for the parts outside the CDR3, the full variable domain is KAGVTQTPRYLIKTRGQQVTLSCSPISGHRSVSWYQQTPGQGLQFLFEYFSETQRNKGNFPGRFSGRQFSNSRSEMNVSTLELGDSALYLCASSLARSDNEQFFGPGTRLTVL.

This chain connects TRBV2 to TRBJ1-1; D remains ambiguous. V lost 7 bases and J 4 bases, leaving 13 bases between the germline ends. The CDR3 is 13 residues long. From germline, CDR1 is SNHLY and CDR2 FYNNEI. This CDR3 is CASIRGEPTEAFF. The DNA for the CDR3 is TGTGCCAGCATCCGTGGGGAGCCCACTGAAGCTTTCTTT.

This clonotype has a handful of counts. Relative to the germline gene, one junction end is altered; a read error may explain this. The chain links TRBV4-3 to TRBJ2-2, with 9 nucleotides matching TRBD2. Germline V gene data show CDR1 as LGHNA and CDR2 as YSLEER. The CDR3 consists of 16 residues. The CDR3 region has the DNA TGCGCCAGCAGTCAAGGACTAGCGTCGAACACCGGGGAGCTGTTTTTT. It is translated as CASSQGLASNTGELFF.

The V gene is TRBV5-1, the J gene TRBJ2-1; weak D call: TRBD2 (6 bases). The germline V and J ends were trimmed by 0 bases and 15 bases, with 16 bases remaining between them. Germline CDR1 and CDR2: SGHRS and YFSETQ. The CDR3 is 13 amino acids. Here the CDR3 reads CASSLAGTSGTFF. The CDR3 nucleotides are TGCGCCAGCAGCTTGGCCGGGACTTCGGGGACGTTCTTC.

The genes are TRBV5-1 and TRBJ2-7; no definite D call. Germline CDR1 is SGHRS and CDR2 is YFSETQ. V was shortened by 6 bases and J by 1 base, with 8 bases between the two germline ends. This CDR3 has 12 amino acids. The CDR3: CASNDGSYEQYF. For the CDR3, the DNA is TGCGCCAGCAACGACGGTTCCTACGAGCAGTACTTC.

V gene TRBV7-9 combines with J gene TRBJ2-6, with no clear D. CDR1 is SEHNR and CDR2 is FQNEAQ in the germline V gene (reference sequence). This CDR3 is built from 15 residues. V lost 3 bases and J 1 base, leaving 7 bases between the germline ends. CDR3: CASSFRISGANVLTF. CDR3 DNA: TGTGCCAGCAGCTTCCGTATATCTGGGGCCAACGTCCTGACTTTC.

The V and J genes are TRBV2 and TRBJ2-5; D is perhaps TRBD2 (6 bases). Germline assignment: CDR1 SNHLY and CDR2 FYNNEI. This CDR3 is 13 amino acids long. V was clipped by 7 bases and J by 4 bases, with 13 bases between them. The CDR3 region has the DNA TGTGCCAGCATTTGGCGGGGTCGAGAGACCCAGTACTTC. Encoded protein: CASIWRGRETQYF.

At least ten counts were recorded for this clonotype. V usage is TRBV12-3 or TRBV12-4 and J usage is TRBJ1-2; D possibly corresponds to TRBD1 (5 bases). The CDR3 runs to 15 residues. The ends were cut back, 3 bases at V and 7 bases at J, with 18 bases in the middle. The DNA of the CDR3 is TGTGCCAGCAGTTTCTCTGGGACTTCATCCGGTGGCTACACCTTC. Amino acid sequence: CASSFSGTSSGGYTF.

This clonotype was recorded a few times. The chain links TRBV7-2 to TRBJ2-5; TRBD2 is a possible D gene (6 bases). The CDR3 consists of 16 residues. CDR1 and CDR2 from the germline V gene are SGHTA and FQGNSA. V gave up 1 base and J gave up 1 base, with 13 bases separating them. For the CDR3, the DNA is TGTGCCAGCAGCTTAGGGTTTGCGGGACCCCAAGAGACCCAGTACTTC. Translating gives CASSLGFAGPQETQYF.

J is TRBJ2-5 and V is TRBV12-3 or TRBV12-4; tentative D call: TRBD2 (6 bases). This CDR3 is 15 amino acids long. The V end was cut by 5 bases, the J end by 1 base, with 14 bases between. Written as DNA, the CDR3 is TGTGCCAGCAGTGGCCCGGGACTCGGCCAAGAGACCCAGTACTTC. Amino acids: CASSGPGLGQETQYF.